This TCR beta chain was documented in a study of blood T cell repertoires in COVID-19. The repertoire was sequenced with immunoSEQ multiplex PCR; TCRdb's copy has only in-frame clones and lacks some. This table holds a few hundred thousand clones, roughly 87% found once. The CDR3 is made up of 14 amino acids. V gave up 3 bases and J gave up 4 bases, with 13 bases separating them. Germline loops: CDR1 MNHEY, CDR2 SMNVEV (reference sequence). The TCR was taken from a woman aged 25 to 39 who had recovered from COVID-19. Sequencing was done on a sample of PBMCs or T cells enriched from blood (not recorded which). J is TRBJ2-7 and V is TRBV27; the D gene is possibly TRBD1 (6 bases). The CDR3 sequence: CASSFVVQGYEQYF. The CDR3 DNA reads as TGTGCCAGCAGTTTCGTCGTACAGGGTTACGAGCAGTACTTC.